This section outlines one T cell receptor (beta chain) sequence together with its context. The specificity of this receptor is unknown. Base-call qualities are not available, and no considerably larger clone is one nucleotide away. The junction shows trimming of 5 bases on V and 6 bases on J, plus 17 bases between the germline ends. The CDR1 and CDR2 encoded by the germline V gene are MDHEN and SYDVKM. From the cysteine up to the phenylalanine, the CDR3 has a length of 14 residues. Only the CDR3 DNA stays, 42 bases, in frame from base 1. Using the deep immunoSEQ assay, TCR CDR3 regions were amplified from genomic DNA by multiplex PCR. Extracted genomic DNA from each cell subset was distributed evenly across all wells of several immunoSEQ 96-well plates, and each plate was treated as a replicate. Each replicate PCR for sorted subsets received roughly 0.2 ug genomic DNA, equal to about 30,000 T cell genomes. Purified libraries were measured with a Qubit 3.0 fluorometer, size-checked on a Bioanalyzer 2100, and measured again with the KAPA Library Quantification kit. Every immunoSEQ 96-well plate was sequenced on a dedicated single-read 150-cycle Illumina NextSeq 550 flow cell. Processing in the source paper ran as follows. Because only junctional sequences without quality scores were contained in the immunoSEQ output, filtering matching that applied to full-length reads could not be performed. To assign V/J genes and CDR3, sequences were annotated using PyIR, a Python wrapper for IgBLAST v1.9, with IMGT germline references. Reads were filtered out if the reads had weak V/J assignments (E-value above 1e-6), no CDR3, stop codons, out-of-frame junctions, or ambiguous translated residues. A V3J clonotype was defined by an identical inferred V gene, J gene, and CDR3 amino acid sequence. Percentage overlap between repertoires was calculated by dividing the number of shared unique clonotypes by the size of the smaller repertoire. Richness of each repertoire was evaluated using RTK rarefaction, the Chao1 estimator, and Recon v2.1 estimates of unobserved clonotypes. Generation probabilities were computed with OLGA for all TCRbeta clonotypes obtained by the gDNA method from a handful of donors. TCRdb limited this immuneACCESS table to in-frame rearrangements with V and J called. A share of clones is missing; checked studies link under half to unresolved V genes, and the rest is unexplained. Clone size and the V and J calls come from that table; the DNA yielded D and trimming. The sample table lists 1.5 million to 2.5 million clones, about 95% of them with a count of one. 1% to 1.5% of the sample is taken by the ten largest.

This entry comes from a study of shared clonotypes between healthy human individuals (TCRdb year 2020). Context from the whole study: The cohort comprised a couple of women and three men aged 18 to 49 years. To increase sequencing depth and limit assay-specific biases, different laboratories used diverse techniques to prepare libraries and sequence TCR repertoires. Leukapheresis yielded between about 0.9 and 10 billion PBMCs per donor. The study deeply sequenced blood TCR repertoires of five healthy adults to estimate repertoire size and the extent of clonotype sharing between individuals. For each donor, CD4 naive and CD4 memory were each run on three plates, CD8 naive on two plates, and CD8 memory on one plate. Results the study describes overall, beyond this receptor: The genetic and exposure-history diversity represented was limited by the small number of donors. Pairwise subsampling indicated that sequencing depth was expected to affect the degree of clonotype sharing among donors. Sampling was limited to blood, and TCR repertoires in tissue likely differ from TCR repertoires in blood. Across a few donors, about 5% of naive CD4, roughly 3.3% of naive CD8, around 2.1% of memory CD4, and approximately 0.42% of memory CD8 clonotypes were shared. Clonotypes shared by all four sorted-subset donors showed higher generation probabilities than non-shared clonotypes. Larger estimated clonotype richness was generally found for naive subsets than for memory subsets. Rarefaction of sorted-subset datasets indicated incomplete sequencing despite the large sequencing depth.

For the CD8 naive samples, CD45RO-negative cells were positively selected for CCR7, yielding a CD45RA+CCR7+ population from which TemRA cells were excluded. Healthy HIV-negative adults with no recently reported acute infections or vaccinations were included as donors. All donors were Caucasian adults living in Nashville, Tennessee, USA. Blood was obtained by leukapheresis, after which PBMCs were separated by Ficoll-Histopaque density gradient centrifugation and cryopreserved in liquid nitrogen vapor phase. Analytical flow cytometry was used to check the purity and quantity of every magnetically sorted T cell population. Genomic DNA was isolated from each sorted fraction and quantified by UV absorbance on a Nanodrop 2000c.

Input material: naive CD8+ T cells sorted from blood. This specimen's cell subset or site label, per the study, means: CD45RA+CCR7+. The origin of this receptor is a man aged 18 to 29 in good health. This sequence uses TRBV28 and TRBJ2-7; TRBD2 is a possible D gene, resting on 7 matching bases. For the CDR3, the sequence is CASSLRGGGAEQYF. Read as DNA, the sequence is TGTGCCAGCAGTCTGAGAGGGGGGGGAGCCGAGCAGTACTTC.